One and the same sample provided the 23 T cell receptor beta chains below, sequenced in a study of cytomegalovirus exposure and HLA in healthy donors. The PCR employed 60 Vbeta primers together with 13 Jbeta primers. Using immunoSEQ multiplex PCR, the repertoire was profiled, and TCRdb retains in-frame clones only, with some absent. The table lists roughly 120,000 clones, 75% of them singletons. The material sequenced was PBMCs. These receptors were collected from a woman aged 40 to 50 in good health and CMV-seropositive.

The chain combines TRBV19 with TRBJ1-2; 10 bases align to TRBD1. Germline V gene data show CDR1 as LNHDA and CDR2 as SQIVND (reference sequence). The CDR3 covers 14 residues. V lost 5 bases, J lost 3 bases, and 3 bases stayed unmatched. The CDR3 sequence is CASSSGQGDYGYTF. The CDR3 DNA reads TGTGCCAGTAGTTCCGGACAGGGGGACTATGGCTACACCTTC.

This clone was recorded a few times. J is TRBJ1-1 and V is TRBV29-1; D is possibly TRBD1 (6 bases). Germline CDR1 SQVTM, CDR2 ANQGSEA. V lost 1 base, J lost 0 bases, and 9 bases lay in between. The CDR3 sequence is 14 residues long. CDR3 bases: TGCAGCGTTGAAGGGACAGAGATGAACACTGAAGCTTTCTTT. Translating it yields CSVEGTEMNTEAFF.

V gene TRBV4-3 combines with J gene TRBJ1-3, with 7 bases aligning to TRBD1. Per germline, CDR1 LGHNA and CDR2 YSLEER. The CDR3 covers 17 residues. V lost 0 bases and J lost 2; bases outside the gene matches: 7. Here the CDR3 reads CASSQDRGSFAGNTIYF. As DNA, the CDR3 is TGCGCCAGCAGCCAAGACAGGGGGAGTTTTGCTGGAAACACCATATATTTT.

The chain is built from TRBV18 and TRBJ2-3; TRBD2 matches at 9 bases. Germline V CDR1 and CDR2: KGHSH, LQKENI. The length of the CDR3 is 15 residues. V lost 5 bases, J lost 2 bases, and 5 bases stayed unmatched. For the CDR3, the DNA is TGTGCCAGCTCAGCTAAGCGGGGGGACACAGATACGCAGTATTTT. Protein product: CASSAKRGDTDTQYF.

The chain combines TRBV5-4 with TRBJ2-7; 8 bases are a match to TRBD2. In germline, CDR1 is SGHNT, CDR2 YYREEE (reference sequence). The CDR3 has 16 residues. The J segment lost 2 bases and the V segment lost 2 bases, leaving 9 bases of the junction unmatched. CDR3 amino acids: CASSLMASGGPYEQYF. The CDR3 region has the DNA TGTGCCAGCAGCTTAATGGCCAGCGGGGGTCCCTACGAGCAGTACTTC.

The CDR3 sequence is CASSLTRLLSGGTEAFF. The CDR3 DNA reads as TGTGCCAGCAGTTTAACTCGGCTCCTCTCAGGGGGCACTGAAGCTTTCTTT. The chain is built from TRBV27 and TRBJ1-1; 7 bases map to TRBD1. Germline V gives CDR1 MNHEY, CDR2 SMNVEV (reference sequence). The CDR3 has 17 residues. The ends lost 2 bases at V and 4 bases at J; junction bases unmatched: 13.

The chain joins TRBV4-3 to TRBJ1-2; 8 nucleotides line up with TRBD1. Per the germline V gene, CDR1 is LGHNA and CDR2 is YSLEER. The CDR3 contains 16 residues. The V gene end was trimmed by 0 bases and the J gene end by 3 bases; junction bases not matched to a gene: 6. The CDR3 here is CASSQDTDRVDYGYTF. CDR3 nucleotide sequence: TGCGCCAGCAGCCAAGACACGGACAGGGTTGACTATGGCTACACCTTC.

J is TRBJ2-7 and V is TRBV7-9; TRBD1 matches at 9 bases. The CDR3 extends over 14 amino acids. Germline loops: CDR1 SEHNR, CDR2 FQNEAQ (reference sequence). The ends lost 5 bases at V and 3 bases at J; junction bases unmatched: 5. The CDR3, as DNA: TGTGCCAGCAGCAACGGGGACAGGGACTACGAGCAGTACTTC. It encodes CASSNGDRDYEQYF.

This clone was seen once. The chain is built from TRBV6-5 and TRBJ1-5; maybe TRBD1 (6 bases). Trimming pared 5 bases from V and 5 bases from J, leaving 16 bases between. Germline CDR1 MNHEY, CDR2 SVGAGI. There are 15 residues in the CDR3. The CDR3 here is CASSLTRGVDQPQHF. DNA of the CDR3: TGTGCCAGCAGTCTTACCAGGGGAGTCGATCAGCCCCAGCATTTT.

V is TRBV30 and J is TRBJ1-2; 9 nucleotides line up with TRBD1. From germline, CDR1 is GTSNPN and CDR2 SVGIG (reference sequence). CDR3 length: 12 amino acids. V trimming: 8 bases; J trimming: 4 bases; junction bases outside the gene matches: 5. CDR3 in amino acids: CARTGAGYGYTF. The CDR3 DNA reads as TGTGCCCGGACAGGGGCGGGCTATGGCTACACCTTC.

CDR3 protein: CASSPPGRYEQYF. The CDR3 DNA reads TGTGCCAGCAGCCCCCCGGGTCGCTACGAGCAGTACTTC. This chain connects TRBV6-5 to TRBJ2-7, with D hard to call. Per germline, CDR1 MNHEY and CDR2 SVGAGI. The CDR3 extends over 13 amino acids. Trimming pared 6 bases from V and 3 bases from J, leaving 12 bases between.

The rearrangement links TRBV29-1 to TRBJ2-3, with 7 nucleotides matching TRBD2. The V gene end was trimmed by 6 bases and the J gene end by 4 bases; junction bases not matched to a gene: 7. This CDR3 is built from 13 residues. Germline CDR1 SQVTM, CDR2 ANQGSEA. The CDR3 reads CSVRLAVPDTQYF. For the CDR3, the DNA is TGCAGCGTGCGACTAGCCGTCCCAGATACGCAGTATTTT.

The chain uses TRBV9 and TRBJ2-6; TRBD1 is a possible D gene (6 bases). CDR3 length: 18 residues. Germline V gene sequence: CDR1 SGDLS, CDR2 YYNGEE. With 4 bases removed from V and 0 bases from J, the gap between germline ends came to 17 bases. The CDR3 DNA reads as TGTGCCAGCAGCCCCCAGGGGCGAGGTGCCTCTGGGGCCAACGTCCTGACTTTC. This codes for CASSPQGRGASGANVLTF.

The chain combines TRBV28 with TRBJ1-1; the D is unclear. From germline, CDR1 is MDHEN and CDR2 SYDVKM. CDR3 length: 13 amino acids. V was pared by 5 bases and J by 8 bases, with 15 bases between. Here the CDR3 reads CASSPVHRGEAFF. CDR3 DNA: TGTGCCAGCAGTCCGGTACACCGAGGCGAAGCTTTCTTT.

In its sample, this clone was seen a few times. The chain has TRBV2 and TRBJ1-2; TRBD1 might be the D (5 bases). In germline, CDR1 is SNHLY, CDR2 FYNNEI. The CDR3 sequence is 11 residues long. The V end was cut by 5 bases, the J end by 10 bases, with 11 bases between. CDR3 loop: CASSQQVNYTF. The CDR3 region has the DNA TGTGCCAGCAGTCAACAGGTCAACTACACCTTC.

The chain combines TRBV9 with TRBJ1-1; D is uncertain. Germline V gene lookup returns CDR1 SGDLS and CDR2 YYNGEE. The CDR3 length is 14 residues. V was clipped by 3 bases and J by 0 bases, with 9 bases between them. The CDR3: CASSANSMNTEAFF. CDR3 DNA: TGTGCCAGCAGCGCCAACAGTATGAACACTGAAGCTTTCTTT.

The chain combines TRBV5-1 with TRBJ2-1; D is undetermined. Trimming shortened V by 2 bases and J by 4 bases, and 7 bases separated the two germline ends. CDR3 size: 13 residues. Germline CDR1 SGHRS, CDR2 YFSETQ. The CDR3 DNA sequence: TGCGCCAGCAGCTTAGCGATTTACAATGAGCAGTTCTTC. Amino acids: CASSLAIYNEQFF.

This chain connects TRBV6-6 to TRBJ1-2, with D perhaps matching TRBD1 (5 bases). The V end lost 11 bases, the J end lost 7 bases, and 23 bases lay between the germline ends. Germline loops: CDR1 MNHNY, CDR2 SVGAGI (reference sequence). The CDR3 consists of 14 residues. CDR3 amino acids: CAGESPGQGAGYTF. In DNA, the CDR3 is TGTGCCGGAGAAAGTCCGGGTCAAGGGGCTGGCTACACCTTC.

The gene calls are TRBV30 and TRBJ2-1, with D perhaps TRBD2 (6 bases). V lost 3 bases and J 6 bases, leaving 15 bases between the germline ends. The CDR3 is 14 amino acids. Germline CDR1 and CDR2: GTSNPN and SVGIG (reference sequence). The CDR3 region has the DNA TGTGCCTGGAGGTTGGGACTGACTGGCAATGAGCAGTTCTTC. As protein: CAWRLGLTGNEQFF. Drawing the rest from reference TRBV30 and TRBJ2-1, the complete variable domain is SQTIHQWPATLVQPVGSPLSLECTVEGTSNPNLYWYRQAAGRGLQLLFYSVGIGQISSEVPQNLSASRPQDRQFILSSKKLLLSDSGFYLCAWRLGLTGNEQFFGPGTRLTVL.

The genes are TRBV5-1 and TRBJ1-3; D is perhaps TRBD1 (5 bases). V was clipped by 2 bases and J by 0 bases, with 6 bases between them. The germline V gene has CDR1 SGHRS and CDR2 YFSETQ. The CDR3 sequence is 14 residues long. CDR3 DNA sequence: TGCGCCAGCAGCTTACAGGACTCTGGAAACACCATATATTTT. Amino acid sequence: CASSLQDSGNTIYF. The full variable domain, with the rest looked up from reference TRBV5-1 and TRBJ1-3, is KAGVTQTPRYLIKTRGQQVTLSCSPISGHRSVSWYQQTPGQGLQFLFEYFSETQRNKGNFPGRFSGRQFSNSRSEMNVSTLELGDSALYLCASSLQDSGNTIYFGEGSWLTVV.

The rearrangement links TRBV30 to TRBJ2-1, with 9 bases aligning to TRBD2. The trim removed 4 bases at V and 5 bases at J, leaving 9 bases unmatched. The CDR3 has 15 residues. Germline CDR1 is GTSNPN and CDR2 is SVGIG (reference sequence). The chain's CDR3 is CAWIIRGLADNEQFF. Written as DNA, the CDR3 is TGTGCCTGGATTATACGGGGACTAGCTGACAATGAGCAGTTCTTC.

The chain links TRBV5-4 to TRBJ2-1; 8 positions agree with TRBD2. CDR1 is SGHNT, CDR2 YYREEE, per germline (reference sequence). The junction had 8 bases not matched to a gene; V was cut back by 4 bases and J by 5 bases. This CDR3 contains 15 residues. The DNA for the CDR3 is TGTGCCAGCAGCCTTGGAGCACTAGCGGACAATGAGCAGTTCTTC. It encodes CASSLGALADNEQFF. Complete variable domain (other parts from reference TRBV5-4 and TRBJ2-1): ETGVTQSPTHLIKTRGQQVTLRCSSQSGHNTVSWYQQALGQGPQFIFQYYREEENGRGNFPPRFSGLQFPNYSSELNVNALELDDSALYLCASSLGALADNEQFFGPGTRLTVL.

This clone occurred once. The V call is TRBV27, the J call TRBJ2-7; 8 bases agree with TRBD1. Germline CDR1 is MNHEY and CDR2 is SMNVEV (reference sequence). V lost 5 bases, J lost 3 bases, and 15 bases stayed unmatched. The CDR3 runs 17 residues. As DNA, the CDR3 is TGTGCCAGCAGTACCCGGACAGGGACCGCCTTGTTCTACGAGCAGTACTTC. Residues: CASSTRTGTALFYEQYF.